The 21 T cell receptor beta chains below were found in one sample sequenced in a study of blood T cell repertoires in COVID-19. Generated by immunoSEQ multiplex PCR, the TCRdb table keeps only in-frame clones and is missing some. Of some 90,000 clones listed, about 90% are singletons. The sequenced sample consisted of peripheral blood. These receptors were collected from a man aged 50 to 59 with COVID-19, enrolled during active disease.

This chain joins TRBV3-1 (or the pseudogene TRBV3-2) and TRBJ2-5; the D gene is possibly TRBD1 (6 bases). The CDR3 is 14 amino acids. Germline-derived CDR1 and CDR2 are LGHDT and YNNKEL (reference sequence). V was pared by 8 bases and J by 2 bases, with 15 bases between. This CDR3 reads CASSSLTGQETQYF. The CDR3 region has the DNA TGTGCCAGCTCTTCCCTCACAGGGCAAGAGACCCAGTACTTC.

The chain couples TRBV5-1 to TRBJ1-2, with TRBD1 as a possible D gene (6 bases). The V and J ends lost 0 bases and 3 bases respectively, with 9 bases between them. Per the germline V gene, CDR1 is SGHRS and CDR2 is YFSETQ. The CDR3 consists of 14 residues. The chain's CDR3 is CASSLDRVDYGYTF. CDR3 coding DNA: TGCGCCAGCAGCTTGGACAGGGTGGACTATGGCTACACCTTC.

The CDR3 coding sequence is TGCAGCGTTGGTGGGGGCTCGTACGAGCAGTACTTC. It translates to CSVGGGSYEQYF. The chain employs TRBV29-1 and TRBJ2-7; perhaps TRBD1 as D (6 bases). This CDR3 spans 12 amino acids. Germline V gene lookup returns CDR1 SQVTM and CDR2 ANQGSEA. Trimming cost V 4 bases and J 4 bases, with 11 bases left between them.

The gene calls are TRBV6-6 and TRBJ2-2; 9 positions match TRBD1. CDR3 size: 20 residues. Trimming took 5 bases from V and 0 from J; bases not matched to a gene: 16. Germline V gene lookup returns CDR1 MNHNY and CDR2 SVGAGI (reference sequence). The CDR3, as DNA: TGTGCCAGCAGTCCAAGACAGGGGGGGCGGCTTTTATCGAACACCGGGGAGCTGTTTTTT. Its translation: CASSPRQGGRLLSNTGELFF.

The V call is TRBV19, the J call TRBJ1-6; D might be TRBD1 (5 bases). Germline assignment: CDR1 LNHDA and CDR2 SQIVND (reference sequence). This CDR3 region has 16 residues. V was cut by 0 bases and J by 9 bases, with 15 bases left in between. CDR3 sequence reads: CASSIDLGHRISPLHF. CDR3 nucleotides: TGTGCCAGTAGTATAGATCTCGGACACAGAATTTCACCCCTCCACTTT.

The chain recombines TRBV30 with TRBJ1-4; maybe TRBD1 (6 bases). The CDR3 length is 14 residues. Per the germline V gene, CDR1 is GTSNPN and CDR2 is SVGIG (reference sequence). V was pared by 2 bases and J by 4 bases, with 11 bases between. CDR3 residues: CAWSRQASNEKLFF. The CDR3 DNA follows: TGTGCCTGGAGTCGACAGGCGAGTAATGAAAAACTGTTTTTT.

The chain recombines TRBV7-2 with TRBJ2-1; TRBD2 agrees at 12 bases. This CDR3 has 15 residues. Germline V gene data show CDR1 as SGHTA and CDR2 as FQGNSA. After removal of 1 base from V and 6 bases from J, the junction contained 1 base not matched to a gene. Here the CDR3 DNA reads TGTGCCAGCAGCTTAGTACTAGCGGGGGGCAATGAGCAGTTCTTC. It yields the protein CASSLVLAGGNEQFF.

The chain has TRBV5-1 and TRBJ2-7; D is possibly TRBD1 (5 bases). The length of the CDR3 is 13 residues. Germline assignment: CDR1 SGHRS and CDR2 YFSETQ. Trimming shortened V by 1 base and J by 1 base, and 6 bases separated the two germline ends. Written as DNA, the CDR3 is TGCGCCAGCAGCTTGCGACAGTCCTACGAGCAGTACTTC. Protein sequence: CASSLRQSYEQYF.

This clone was found once. The V call is TRBV5-1, the J call TRBJ2-3; D remains ambiguous. Trimming shortened V by 0 bases and J by 2 bases, and 7 bases separated the two germline ends. Per the germline V gene, CDR1 is SGHRS and CDR2 is YFSETQ. The length of the CDR3 is 14 residues. CDR3 bases: TGCGCCAGCAGCTTGGACAAATCCACAGATACGCAGTATTTT. Encoded protein: CASSLDKSTDTQYF.

V gene TRBV27 combines with J gene TRBJ2-7; a possible D gene is TRBD2 (5 bases). Between the trimmed V and J ends, which lost 6 bases and 1 base, there was a span of 19 bases. Germline V gene lookup returns CDR1 MNHEY and CDR2 SMNVEV (reference sequence). The CDR3 contains 16 residues. The DNA of the CDR3 is TGTGCCAGCAGACGTAAGAGCGGCGGGTTGTCCTACGAGCAGTACTTC. Translating gives CASRRKSGGLSYEQYF.

The rearrangement joins TRBV7-9 to TRBJ1-5; 8 bases match TRBD1. There are 17 residues in the CDR3. The germline V gene has CDR1 SEHNR and CDR2 FQNEAQ (reference sequence). The V segment lost 1 base and the J segment 5 bases; nucleotides outside the gene matches: 10. The CDR3 region is CASSLGQTGEGDQPQHF. DNA of the CDR3: TGTGCCAGCAGCTTAGGCCAGACAGGGGAAGGTGATCAGCCCCAGCATTTT.

The gene calls are TRBV5-1 and TRBJ1-6; D may be TRBD1 (6 bases). The germline V gene has CDR1 SGHRS and CDR2 YFSETQ. This CDR3 is 16 amino acids long. V lost 3 bases, J lost 7 bases, and 17 bases lay in between. DNA of the CDR3: TGCGCCAGCAGCTCGGCACCGGGACAAACAAATTCACCCCTCCACTTT. Amino acid sequence: CASSSAPGQTNSPLHF. Full variable domain (remainder filled in from reference TRBV5-1 and TRBJ1-6): KAGVTQTPRYLIKTRGQQVTLSCSPISGHRSVSWYQQTPGQGLQFLFEYFSETQRNKGNFPGRFSGRQFSNSRSEMNVSTLELGDSALYLCASSSAPGQTNSPLHFGNGTRLTVT.

The chain is built from TRBV19 and TRBJ1-2; TRBD1 matches 8 bases. The CDR3 runs 14 residues. Trimming took 5 bases from V and 4 from J; bases not matched to a gene: 6. CDR1 is LNHDA and CDR2 is SQIVND in the germline V gene (reference sequence). The CDR3 reads CASSPGQGVYGYTF. The DNA for the CDR3 is TGTGCCAGTAGTCCCGGACAGGGAGTCTATGGCTACACCTTC.

The chain carries TRBV5-4 and TRBJ1-3; D call uncertain. V was shortened by 0 bases and J by 0 bases, with 10 bases between the two germline ends. Germline lookup yields CDR1 SGHNT and CDR2 YYREEE (reference sequence). CDR3 length equals 16 residues. The DNA for the CDR3 is TGTGCCAGCAGCTTGGACCAGTTGAACTCTGGAAACACCATATATTTT. Encoded protein: CASSLDQLNSGNTIYF.

This clone was recorded many times. The V and J genes are TRBV5-1 and TRBJ2-7; perhaps TRBD1 as D (6 bases). This CDR3 contains 13 residues. Trimming shortened V by 3 bases and J by 5 bases, and 12 bases separated the two germline ends. Germline V gives CDR1 SGHRS, CDR2 YFSETQ. The CDR3 bases are TGCGCCAGCAGCTACCGGGACAAAAACGAGCAGTACTTC. It specifies CASSYRDKNEQYF.

The chain joins TRBV19 to TRBJ1-5; tentatively, D is TRBD1 (5 bases). This CDR3 region has 14 residues. Germline assignment: CDR1 LNHDA and CDR2 SQIVND (reference sequence). V lost 6 bases and J 8 bases, leaving 17 bases between the germline ends. The CDR3 nucleotides are TGTGCCAGTAGAAGCAGGGTTAGAGGAGAGCCCCAGCATTTT. Translated: CASRSRVRGEPQHF.

The chain has TRBV19 and TRBJ1-6, with D unclear. V lost 1 base and J lost 5, with 9 bases in between. CDR3 length equals 15 residues. Germline V gene lookup returns CDR1 LNHDA and CDR2 SQIVND (reference sequence). CDR3 bases: TGTGCCAGTAGTATAGGTCGGACTCATAATTCACCCCTCCACTTT. This codes for CASSIGRTHNSPLHF.

The chain couples TRBV10-3 to TRBJ2-1; 7 nucleotides agree with TRBD2. With 11 bases clipped from V and 1 base from J, the junction kept 5 bases outside the gene matches. The CDR3 totals 13 residues. Germline loops: CDR1 ENHRY, CDR2 SYGVKD. This chain's CDR3 is CALSSGSYNEQFF. For the CDR3, the DNA is TGTGCCCTATCTAGCGGATCCTACAATGAGCAGTTCTTC.

This rearrangement joins TRBV12-3 or TRBV12-4 to TRBJ1-1; D gene uncertain. V was cut by 3 bases and J by 5 bases, with 10 bases left in between. The CDR3 sequence is 13 residues long. In DNA form, the CDR3 reads TGTGCCAGCAGTTTGGCGAGGGTAACTGAAGCTTTCTTT. The encoded protein is CASSLARVTEAFF.

The rearrangement joins TRBV7-2 to TRBJ1-1, with no clear D. V lost 5 bases to trimming and J lost 1 base, with 14 bases between them. The CDR3 has 15 residues. CDR1 is SGHTA and CDR2 is FQGNSA in the germline V gene. CDR3 amino acids: CASSIQPGSNTEAFF. The DNA of the CDR3 is TGTGCCAGCAGCATCCAACCTGGCTCGAACACTGAAGCTTTCTTT.

This clone appeared once. This sequence joins TRBV27 and TRBJ1-6; D may be TRBD1 (6 bases). This CDR3 spans 18 amino acids. Trimming removed 7 bases from V and 7 bases from J, with 26 bases in between. Looked up from germline, CDR1 is MNHEY and CDR2 is SMNVEV (reference sequence). The CDR3 spells CASTVKITGFVANSPLHF. In DNA form, the CDR3 reads TGTGCCAGCACCGTCAAAATAACAGGGTTTGTTGCGAATTCACCCCTCCACTTT.